This T cell receptor beta chain was sequenced for a study of T-cell memory formation after mild COVID-19. In germline, CDR1 is SQVTM, CDR2 ANQGSEA. This CDR3 region has 10 residues. V was shortened by 4 bases and J by 7 bases, with 7 bases between the two germline ends. TCRdb analysed the 5' RACE reads with MiXCR anew, one entry per CDR3 protein. The sample carries about 130,000 distinct CDR3 sequences, approximately 5.9% recorded once. This clonotype was counted at least ten times. The TCR originated in an adult woman who had mild COVID-19 (a few samples of this study predate the infection). Cell type and time point are not known. V and J are TRBV29-1 and TRBJ1-1; D is unresolved. Sequencing input: PBMCs or a T cell subset sorted from them (not recorded which). The CDR3 region has the DNA TGCAGCGTTGTCGTAGGTGAAGCTTTCTTT. Translated, it gives CSVVVGEAFF.